Listed here are 16 T cell receptor beta chains from one sample, sequenced in a study of blood T cell repertoires in COVID-19. Some clones are missing from TCRdb's copy, which holds only in-frame ones; the method was immunoSEQ multiplex PCR. The table lists more than 140,000 clones, 70% to 85% of them singletons. Sequencing was done on a sample of peripheral blood. The receptors derive from a woman aged 50 to 60 in a cohort sampled during active or convalescent COVID-19.

The CDR3 is CASSLIGTGTSVEQFF. CDR3 bases: TGCGCCAGCAGCCTCATAGGGACAGGGACTTCTGTTGAGCAGTTCTTC. This chain joins TRBV4-3 and TRBJ2-1; 9 nucleotides match TRBD1. V dropped 4 bases and J dropped 9; count of bases not matched to a gene: 13. From germline, CDR1 is LGHNA and CDR2 YSLEER. The CDR3 contains 16 residues.

The rearrangement uses TRBV4-2 and TRBJ2-5; D may be TRBD1 (6 bases). V lost 3 bases and J lost 5, with 16 bases in between. There are 15 residues in the CDR3. Germline CDR1 LGHNA, CDR2 YNFKEQ. CDR3: CASSQPDRDTETQYF. CDR3 DNA sequence: TGTGCCAGCAGCCAGCCCGACCGGGACACCGAGACCCAGTACTTC.

This rearrangement joins TRBV11-2 to TRBJ2-7; D unclear. The germline V gene encodes CDR1 SGHAT and CDR2 FQNNGV. The V and J ends lost 1 base and 2 bases respectively, with 6 bases between them. The CDR3 loop spans 13 amino acids. Here the CDR3 DNA reads TGTGCCAGCAGCTTAGGTCTAGCCTACGAGCAGTACTTC. Amino acid sequence: CASSLGLAYEQYF. The full variable domain, completed using reference TRBV11-2 and TRBJ2-7, is EAGVAQSPRYKIIEKRQSVAFWCNPISGHATLYWYQQILGQGPKLLIQFQNNGVVDDSQLPKDRFSAERLKGVDSTLKIQPAKLEDSAVYLCASSLGLAYEQYFGPGTRLTVT.

This clone was observed a few times. This chain connects TRBV6-4 to TRBJ2-1; D is perhaps TRBD2 (6 bases). CDR1 and CDR2 (germline): MRHNA, SNTAGT. Trimming left V 7 bases short and J 9 bases short, with 25 bases between. This CDR3 spans 16 amino acids. The CDR3 sequence: CASKASVRSSDSEQFF. DNA of the CDR3: TGTGCCAGCAAAGCCTCTGTCCGTTCTAGCGACTCTGAGCAGTTCTTC.

The genes are TRBV9 and TRBJ1-2; a possible D gene is TRBD1 (6 bases). Looked up from germline, CDR1 is SGDLS and CDR2 is YYNGEE. V was clipped by 4 bases and J by 6 bases, with 16 bases between them. The CDR3 runs 14 residues. CDR3 in DNA: TGTGCCAGCAGCCCCCGAGAGAACAGGGATGGCTACACCTTC. Protein product: CASSPRENRDGYTF.

The table lists this clone with a count of one. This rearrangement joins TRBV19 to TRBJ2-2, with D tentatively TRBD1 (6 bases). The CDR3 extends over 15 amino acids. The germline CDR1 and CDR2 sequences are LNHDA and SQIVND (reference sequence). Deletions cut 4 bases from V and 6 bases from J, with 15 bases between. CDR3 amino acids: CASSNFQGMAGELFF. CDR3 in DNA: TGTGCCAGTAGTAATTTTCAGGGGATGGCCGGGGAGCTGTTTTTT.

The chain uses TRBV12-3 or TRBV12-4 and TRBJ1-2; D perhaps matches TRBD1 (5 bases). V shed 7 bases and J shed 2 bases, with 11 bases lying between them. This CDR3 has 13 amino acids. The CDR3 protein is CASTPDSNYGYTF. The CDR3, as DNA: TGTGCCAGCACTCCCGACAGCAACTATGGCTACACCTTC.

Points on this clone: At one boundary the junction diverges from the germline segment, which might be a read error. V gene TRBV7-9 combines with J gene TRBJ2-3; D might be TRBD2 (6 bases). Germline CDR1 reads SEHNR; CDR2 reads FQNEAQ (reference sequence). The CDR3 sequence is 14 residues long. The CDR3 region is CASSQSTSTDTQYF. The CDR3 DNA reads as TGTGCCAGCAGCCAGAGCACTAGCACCGATACGCAGTATTTT.

The chain uses TRBV5-5 and TRBJ1-2, with TRBD1 matching over 8 bases. The trim removed 4 bases at V and 4 bases at J, leaving 9 bases unmatched. The V gene's germline CDR1 is SGHKS and CDR2 YYEKEE (reference sequence). The length of the CDR3 is 15 residues. The CDR3 reads CASSQGQEQAYGYTF. DNA of the CDR3: TGTGCCAGCAGCCAGGGACAGGAACAAGCCTATGGCTACACCTTC.

This clone is a singleton in its sample. The CDR3 spells CASSPPGLAGGSYEQYF. CDR3 DNA: TGTGCCAGCTCACCGCCGGGACTAGCGGGGGGCTCCTACGAGCAGTACTTC. This rearrangement joins TRBV18 to TRBJ2-7; 15 bases line up with TRBD2. Looked up from germline, CDR1 is KGHSH and CDR2 is LQKENI. The trim removed 3 bases at V and 0 bases at J, leaving 3 bases unmatched. The CDR3 consists of 17 residues.

V and J are TRBV10-3 and TRBJ2-3, with 10 bases lining up with TRBD2. This CDR3 is 15 amino acids long. CDR1 and CDR2 from the germline V gene are ENHRY and SYGVKD. V shed 6 bases and J 4 bases; nucleotides not matched to a gene: 7. The CDR3 region has the DNA TGTGCCATCAGCGAAAAACTAGCGGGGTCAGATACGCAGTATTTT. This codes for CAISEKLAGSDTQYF.

The chain combines TRBV6-2 or TRBV6-3 with TRBJ2-3; 8 bases map to TRBD1. CDR3 length: 20 amino acids. The V segment lost 4 bases and the J segment 0 bases; nucleotides outside the gene matches: 18. The germline V gene has CDR1 MNHEY and CDR2 SVGEGT. The CDR3 protein is CASSFPNSRTGRTSTDTQYF. In DNA form, the CDR3 reads TGTGCCAGCAGTTTCCCCAACTCCCGGACAGGGAGAACGAGCACAGATACGCAGTATTTT.

This clone was recorded a few times. This chain links TRBV27 with TRBJ1-1; weak D call: TRBD1 (5 bases). Trimming stripped 6 bases from V and 2 bases from J, with 13 bases between. The CDR3 has 14 amino acids. Germline CDR1 is MNHEY and CDR2 is SMNVEV (reference sequence). The CDR3, as DNA: TGTGCCAGCAGGCTGCAGGGACTCAACACTGAAGCTTTCTTT. Translated: CASRLQGLNTEAFF.

This clone was seen more than once but under ten times. This CDR3 reads CASSVSGQGKAGYTF. In DNA form, the CDR3 reads TGTGCCAGCAGCGTTAGTGGACAGGGAAAAGCTGGCTACACCTTC. The rearrangement joins TRBV9 to TRBJ1-2, with 8 nucleotides matching TRBD1. Germline-derived CDR1 and CDR2 are SGDLS and YYNGEE. After removal of 2 bases from V and 7 bases from J, the junction contained 10 bases not matched to a gene. The CDR3 runs to 15 residues. The full variable domain, completed using reference TRBV9 and TRBJ1-2, is DSGVTQTPKHLITATGQRVTLRCSPRSGDLSVYWYQQSLDQGLQFLIQYYNGEERAKGNILERFSAQQFPDLHSELNLSSLELGDSALYFCASSVSGQGKAGYTFGSGTRLTVV.

This chain uses TRBV18 with TRBJ2-2, with 7 bases aligning to TRBD2. CDR1 KGHSH and CDR2 LQKENI come from the germline V gene. The CDR3 covers 15 residues. The J segment lost 3 bases and the V segment lost 4 bases, leaving 5 bases of the junction unmatched. Written as DNA, the CDR3 is TGTGCCAGCTCACTACCGGGAGGTGACACCGGGGAGCTGTTTTTT. Translating it yields CASSLPGGDTGELFF.

The rearrangement joins TRBV6-5 to TRBJ1-1; 7 bases align to TRBD1. Germline V CDR1 and CDR2: MNHEY, SVGAGI. V trimming: 10 bases; J trimming: 3 bases; junction bases outside the gene matches: 11. The CDR3 loop spans 14 amino acids. CDR3 loop: CATRGEVSYTEAFF. CDR3 DNA sequence: TGTGCCACCAGGGGGGAGGTATCGTACACTGAAGCTTTCTTT.